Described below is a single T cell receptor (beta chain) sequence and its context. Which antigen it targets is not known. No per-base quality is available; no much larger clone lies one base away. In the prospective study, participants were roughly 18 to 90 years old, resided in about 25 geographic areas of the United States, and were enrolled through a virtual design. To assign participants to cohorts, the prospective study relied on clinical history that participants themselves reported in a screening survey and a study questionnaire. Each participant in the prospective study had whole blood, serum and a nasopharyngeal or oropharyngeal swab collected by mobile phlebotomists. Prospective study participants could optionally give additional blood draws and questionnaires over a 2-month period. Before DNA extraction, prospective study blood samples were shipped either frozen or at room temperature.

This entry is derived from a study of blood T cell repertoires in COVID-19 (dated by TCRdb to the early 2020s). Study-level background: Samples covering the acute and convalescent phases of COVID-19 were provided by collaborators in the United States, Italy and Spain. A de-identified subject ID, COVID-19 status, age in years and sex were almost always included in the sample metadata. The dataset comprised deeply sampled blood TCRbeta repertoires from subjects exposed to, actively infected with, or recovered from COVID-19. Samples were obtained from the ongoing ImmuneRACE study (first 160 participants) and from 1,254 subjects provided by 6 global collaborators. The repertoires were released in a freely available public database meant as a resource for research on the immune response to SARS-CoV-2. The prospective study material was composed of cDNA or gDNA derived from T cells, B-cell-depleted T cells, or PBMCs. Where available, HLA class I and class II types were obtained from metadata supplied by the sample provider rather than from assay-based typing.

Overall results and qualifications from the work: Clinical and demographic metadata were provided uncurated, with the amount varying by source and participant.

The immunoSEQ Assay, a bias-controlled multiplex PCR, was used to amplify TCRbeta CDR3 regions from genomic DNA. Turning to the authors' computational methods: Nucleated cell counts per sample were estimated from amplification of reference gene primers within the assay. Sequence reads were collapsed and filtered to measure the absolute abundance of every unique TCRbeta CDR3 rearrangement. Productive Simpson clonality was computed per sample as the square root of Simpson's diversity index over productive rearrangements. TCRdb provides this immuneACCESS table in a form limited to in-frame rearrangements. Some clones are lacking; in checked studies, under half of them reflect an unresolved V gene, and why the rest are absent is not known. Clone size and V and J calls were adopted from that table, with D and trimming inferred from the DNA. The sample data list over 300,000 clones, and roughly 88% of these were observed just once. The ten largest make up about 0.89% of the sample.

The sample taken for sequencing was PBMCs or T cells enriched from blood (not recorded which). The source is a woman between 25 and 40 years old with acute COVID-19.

The CDR3 corresponds to CASSTPLENPIEAFF. In nucleotide form, the sequence is TGTGCCAGTAGTACACCACTAGAGAACCCGATCGAGGCTTTCTTT. Recombination joined TRBV19 with TRBJ1-1; the D gene cannot be resolved reliably. The junction carries 23 bases between V and J, which are trimmed by 4 bases and 11 bases respectively. CDR1 LNHDA and CDR2 SQIVND were looked up in the germline V gene (reference sequence). The CDR3, cysteine through phenylalanine, is 15 amino acids long. Here the CDR3 DNA is all that survives: 45 bases in frame from base 1.